A single sample is the source of the 11 T cell receptor beta chains below, sequenced in a study of blood T cell repertoires in COVID-19. The method was immunoSEQ multiplex PCR; TCRdb's version includes in-frame clones alone and lacks a portion of them. The sample records 240,000 or so clones, about four fifths being singletons. The sequenced sample consisted of peripheral blood. The source of these receptors is a man aged 25-45 years who had recovered from COVID-19.

V is TRBV4-2 and J is TRBJ1-6; 9 bases agree with TRBD1. The CDR3 runs 17 residues. The trim removed 0 bases at V and 6 bases at J, leaving 6 bases unmatched. The germline gives CDR1 LGHNA, CDR2 YNFKEQ. CDR3 sequence: CASSQENRGLSNSPLHF. The CDR3 coding sequence is TGTGCCAGCAGCCAAGAAAACAGGGGGCTAAGTAATTCACCCCTCCACTTT.

The CDR3 region is CASSLGRNYGYTF. The DNA of the CDR3 is TGTGCCAGCAGTTTGGGCAGGAACTATGGCTACACCTTC. The rearrangement uses TRBV27 and TRBJ1-2; no firm D call. The CDR3 totals 13 residues. Per germline, CDR1 MNHEY and CDR2 SMNVEV (reference sequence). Between the trimmed V and J ends, which lost 3 bases and 2 bases, there was a span of 7 bases.

The V gene is TRBV25-1, the J gene TRBJ2-1; D remains unclear. V was pared by 9 bases and J by 8 bases, with 17 bases between. CDR3 length: 13 residues. Per germline, CDR1 MGHDK and CDR2 SYGVNS. The CDR3 is CARSRVWFDEQFF. DNA for the CDR3: TGTGCCAGAAGTCGAGTATGGTTCGATGAGCAGTTCTTC.

V is TRBV19 and J is TRBJ2-5, with D possibly matching TRBD1 (8 bases). The V and J ends lost 5 bases and 5 bases respectively, with 15 bases between them. The CDR3 loop spans 14 amino acids. Germline values: CDR1 LNHDA, CDR2 SQIVND (reference sequence). Written as DNA, the CDR3 is TGTGCCAGTAGTGTACAGGGGGGGGAGGAGACCCAGTACTTC. This codes for CASSVQGGEETQYF.

The chain carries TRBV2 and TRBJ1-6; D may be TRBD1 (5 bases). The CDR3 loop spans 14 amino acids. Germline V CDR1 and CDR2: SNHLY, FYNNEI. Trimming left V 5 bases short and J 7 bases short, with 12 bases between. The CDR3 sequence: CASSQGLGNSPLHF. The DNA for the CDR3 is TGTGCCAGCAGTCAGGGTTTGGGCAATTCACCCCTCCACTTT.

This chain joins TRBV5-1 and TRBJ2-3, with TRBD2 identical over 12 bases. Germline V gene lookup returns CDR1 SGHRS and CDR2 YFSETQ. With 4 bases clipped from V and 3 bases from J, the junction kept 15 bases outside the gene matches. This CDR3 has 19 amino acids. The CDR3 region has the DNA TGCGCCAGCAGCCCCCTTGGAGCTAGCGGGGGGGCCGTAACAGATACGCAGTATTTT. As protein: CASSPLGASGGAVTDTQYF.

The V call is TRBV5-1, the J call TRBJ2-1; 7 bases agree with TRBD1. The trim removed 3 bases at V and 2 bases at J, leaving 5 bases unmatched. Germline V gene lookup returns CDR1 SGHRS and CDR2 YFSETQ. The CDR3 consists of 15 residues. The CDR3 DNA reads as TGCGCCAGCAGCTGGGGGACAGCTCCCTACAATGAGCAGTTCTTC. Translating gives CASSWGTAPYNEQFF.

This rearrangement joins TRBV18 to TRBJ1-3, with a tentative D call TRBD1 (6 bases). V was cut by 3 bases and J by 0 bases, with 9 bases left in between. The CDR3 is 15 amino acids. CDR1 is KGHSH and CDR2 is LQKENI in the germline V gene. CDR3 in amino acids: CASSPKQGSGNTIYF. CDR3 DNA sequence: TGTGCCAGCTCACCTAAACAGGGCTCTGGAAACACCATATATTTT.

Of note for this clone: Other DNA sequences from this sample encode an identical CDR3 as well. The genes are TRBV7-2 and TRBJ2-3; 10 nucleotides line up with TRBD2. The CDR3 sequence is 14 residues long. V lost 0 bases and J lost 6; bases outside the gene matches: 0. From germline, CDR1 is SGHTA and CDR2 FQGNSA. The CDR3 DNA is TGTGCCAGCAGCTTAGCACTAGCGGGGGATACGCAGTATTTT. Protein sequence: CASSLALAGDTQYF.

The chain recombines TRBV6-5 with TRBJ2-5, with TRBD1 as a possible D gene (5 bases). Germline CDR1 MNHEY, CDR2 SVGAGI. The CDR3 spans 13 residues. Trimming stripped 7 bases from V and 4 bases from J, with 13 bases between. This CDR3 is CASKIPGSETQYF. The CDR3 DNA reads TGTGCCAGCAAAATACCAGGGTCAGAGACCCAGTACTTC.

This clone was recorded once. V is TRBV11-2 and J is TRBJ1-4; D gene uncertain. V was pared by 3 bases and J by 8 bases, with 13 bases between. CDR1 and CDR2 from the germline V gene are SGHAT and FQNNGV. The CDR3 is 14 amino acids. The CDR3 reads CASSFGIHREKLFF. The DNA for the CDR3 is TGTGCCAGCAGCTTCGGGATTCACCGGGAAAAACTGTTTTTT.